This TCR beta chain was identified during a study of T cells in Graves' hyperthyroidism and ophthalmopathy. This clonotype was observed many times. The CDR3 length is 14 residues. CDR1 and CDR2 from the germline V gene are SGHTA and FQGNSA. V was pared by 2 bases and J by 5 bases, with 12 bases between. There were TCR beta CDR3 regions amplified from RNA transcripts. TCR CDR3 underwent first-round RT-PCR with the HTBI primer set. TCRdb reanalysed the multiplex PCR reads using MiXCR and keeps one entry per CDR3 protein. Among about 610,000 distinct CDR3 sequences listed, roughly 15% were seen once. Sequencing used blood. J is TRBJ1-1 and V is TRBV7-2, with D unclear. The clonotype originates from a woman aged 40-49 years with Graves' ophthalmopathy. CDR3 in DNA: TGTGCCAGCAGCTTACTGGCAGGTCCTACTGAAGCTTTCTTT. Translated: CASSLLAGPTEAFF. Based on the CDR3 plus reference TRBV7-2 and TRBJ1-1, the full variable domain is GAGVSQSPSNKVTEKGKDVELRCDPISGHTALYWYRQSLGQGLEFLIYFQGNSAPDKSGLPSDRFSAERTGGSVSTLTIQRTQQEDSAVYLCASSLLAGPTEAFFGQGTRLTVV.